The TCR beta chain under discussion was sequenced for a study of cytomegalovirus exposure and HLA in healthy donors. Of note for this clone: The antigen remains undetermined.

Researchers ran the PCR with 60 Vbeta and 13 Jbeta primers. TCRdb's table, derived via immunoSEQ multiplex PCR, lists solely in-frame clones and lacks some. The sample lists some 93,000 clones; approximately 81% were seen once. The length of the CDR3 is 15 residues. Germline trimming cut 3 bases from V and 5 bases from J; bases unmatched to any gene: 4. Germline V lookup: CDR1 SNHLY, CDR2 FYNNEI. Whole-study findings and limits: Productive rates of about 87% or about 30% were seen for most TCR beta V segments in an earlier analysis. As was reported, the classifier diagnosed cytomegalovirus status with high specificity and sensitivity. The study had only CMV serostatus as immune exposure information. Of the V segments, some could not be distinguished, including TRBV6-2 and TRBV6-3, and were excluded.

This sequence was found in a woman between 40 and 55 years old in good health and CMV-seronegative. V is TRBV2 and J is TRBJ2-2, with TRBD1 matching 9 bases. Material: PBMCs. CDR3 in amino acids: CASSDVGQGTGELFF. CDR3 in DNA: TGTGCCAGCAGTGACGTTGGACAGGGGACCGGGGAGCTGTTTTTT.